Following are 17 T cell receptor beta chains from one sample sequenced in a study of T cell changes during pregnancy in multiple sclerosis. Clones were read by immunoSEQ multiplex PCR, and TCRdb kept only the in-frame ones, dropping some. The data show 99,000 or so clones, about 93% seen once. Sequencing used peripheral blood, obtained after pregnancy. These receptors came from a female donor with multiple sclerosis, enrolled in a pregnancy study.

The chain employs TRBV28 and TRBJ1-1; D remains ambiguous. Germline CDR1 and CDR2: MDHEN and SYDVKM. This CDR3 is built from 13 residues. The V end was cut by 3 bases, the J end by 6 bases, with 11 bases between. The CDR3 DNA follows: TGTGCCAGCAGTTTGCCCCTACCCCCTGAAGCTTTCTTT. Translation: CASSLPLPPEAFF.

The genes are TRBV5-1 and TRBJ2-7, with 8 bases lining up with TRBD1. J lost 2 bases, V lost 0 bases, and 1 base had no gene match. In germline, CDR1 is SGHRS, CDR2 YFSETQ. This CDR3 spans 14 amino acids. The CDR3 sequence is CASSLAGGPYEQYF. The CDR3 bases are TGCGCCAGCAGCTTGGCAGGGGGCCCCTACGAGCAGTACTTC.

The chain uses TRBV15 and TRBJ1-1; tentative D call: TRBD1 (5 bases). The CDR3 runs to 14 residues. Germline V CDR1 and CDR2: LNHNV, YYDKDF (reference sequence). Trimming pared 7 bases from V and 3 bases from J, leaving 15 bases between. In DNA form, the CDR3 reads TGTGCCACCACCTCTTCGGGGGTTGACACTGAAGCTTTCTTT. It yields the protein CATTSSGVDTEAFF.

The rearrangement joins TRBV5-6 to TRBJ1-3; D gene uncertain. Trimming stripped 2 bases from V and 0 bases from J, with 15 bases between. CDR3 length: 17 amino acids. In germline, CDR1 is SGHDT, CDR2 YYEEEE. The CDR3: CASSFPDPGRSGNTIYF. The CDR3 DNA is TGTGCCAGCAGCTTTCCTGACCCAGGTCGCTCTGGAAACACCATATATTTT.

The chain recombines TRBV28 with TRBJ1-4; D perhaps matches TRBD1 (6 bases). V lost 6 bases and J 8 bases, leaving 16 bases between the germline ends. Germline loops: CDR1 MDHEN, CDR2 SYDVKM. CDR3 length equals 14 residues. The CDR3 coding sequence is TGTGCCAGCAGACCCCGGCGGGGGCCAGAAAAACTGTTTTTT. It codes for CASRPRRGPEKLFF.

This chain connects TRBV18 to TRBJ2-1; D remains ambiguous. V was clipped by 1 base and J by 0 bases, with 7 bases between them. The CDR3 covers 15 residues. Germline CDR1 reads KGHSH; CDR2 reads LQKENI. The CDR3 DNA follows: TGTGCCAGCTCACCACAACTTTACTCCTACAATGAGCAGTTCTTC. Translating it yields CASSPQLYSYNEQFF.

This chain links TRBV28 with TRBJ2-2; 7 positions agree with TRBD1. The length of the CDR3 is 15 residues. After removal of 2 bases from V and 0 bases from J, the junction contained 0 bases not matched to a gene. The germline CDR1 and CDR2 sequences are MDHEN and SYDVKM. The chain's CDR3 is CASSLQGANTGELFF. In DNA, the CDR3 is TGTGCCAGCAGTTTACAGGGGGCGAACACCGGGGAGCTGTTTTTT.

The chain couples TRBV19 to TRBJ1-5, with 9 bases aligning to TRBD1. J gave up 1 base and V 5 bases, and 15 bases lay outside the gene matches. The CDR3 loop spans 19 amino acids. CDR1 is LNHDA and CDR2 is SQIVND in the germline V gene (reference sequence). The CDR3 DNA is TGTGCCAGTAGTGTTTCCGGGACAGGGTTTTCTTTGAGCAATCAGCCCCAGCATTTT. It yields the protein CASSVSGTGFSLSNQPQHF.

The rearrangement joins TRBV2 to TRBJ1-5; D ambiguous. This CDR3 contains 14 residues. Trimming took off 6 bases at V and 0 bases at J, with 9 bases between the two ends. Germline CDR1 and CDR2: SNHLY and FYNNEI. The DNA of the CDR3 is TGTGCCAGCAGGCACGACAATAGCAATCAGCCCCAGCATTTT. Translating gives CASRHDNSNQPQHF.

The rearrangement uses TRBV4-1 and TRBJ2-5; D is perhaps TRBD1 (6 bases). The last part of the DNA fits TRBJ2-7 better; the J call may be wrong. Germline CDR1 and CDR2: MGHRA and YSYEKL. The CDR3 loop spans 15 amino acids. CDR3 residues: CASSSRDTGLYEQYF. For the CDR3, the DNA is TGCGCCAGCAGCTCACGGGACACCGGGCTCTACGAGCAGTACTTC.

The rearrangement uses TRBV28 and TRBJ1-5, with a weak D call TRBD1 (5 bases). Between the trimmed V and J ends, which lost 6 bases and 4 bases, there was a span of 13 bases. This CDR3 has 14 amino acids. Germline CDR1 is MDHEN and CDR2 is SYDVKM. Here the CDR3 reads CASRRTGGNQPQHF. DNA of the CDR3: TGTGCCAGCAGAAGGACTGGGGGGAATCAGCCCCAGCATTTT.

This clone was seen a single time. The chain carries TRBV25-1 and TRBJ1-3; 7 nucleotides match TRBD1. The CDR3 spans 14 residues. Germline loops: CDR1 MGHDK, CDR2 SYGVNS. Losses at the gene ends were 2 bases for V and 6 bases for J; bases not matched to a gene: 4. CDR3 region: CASSEQGVENTIYF. The CDR3 nucleotides are TGTGCCAGCAGTGAACAGGGGGTAGAAAACACCATATATTTT. Supplemented by reference TRBV25-1 and TRBJ1-3, the full variable domain reads EADIYQTPRYLVIGTGKKITLECSQTMGHDKMYWYQQDPGMELHLIHYSYGVNSTEKGDLSSESTVSRIRTEHFPLTLESARPSHTSQYLCASSEQGVENTIYFGEGSWLTVV.

This clone was found once. V is TRBV5-1 and J is TRBJ2-7; 9 bases match TRBD2. V dropped 0 bases and J dropped 0; count of bases not matched to a gene: 4. The V gene's germline CDR1 is SGHRS and CDR2 YFSETQ. This CDR3 spans 16 amino acids. CDR3 protein: CASSLVSGSGSYEQYF. The CDR3 nucleotides are TGCGCCAGCAGCTTGGTTAGCGGGAGCGGCTCCTACGAGCAGTACTTC. The full variable domain, in which reference TRBV5-1 and TRBJ2-7 provide the parts outside the CDR3, is KAGVTQTPRYLIKTRGQQVTLSCSPISGHRSVSWYQQTPGQGLQFLFEYFSETQRNKGNFPGRFSGRQFSNSRSEMNVSTLELGDSALYLCASSLVSGSGSYEQYFGPGTRLTVT.

This chain links TRBV7-7 with TRBJ2-5, with D perhaps matching TRBD2 (6 bases). The CDR3 spans 13 residues. Trimming shortened V by 2 bases and J by 7 bases, and 11 bases separated the two germline ends. Germline V gene data show CDR1 as SSHAT and CDR2 as FNYEAQ (reference sequence). The CDR3 sequence: CASSLTPGGTQYF. The CDR3 nucleotides are TGTGCCAGCAGCTTAACGCCCGGGGGGACCCAGTACTTC.

This clone was recorded only once. This chain joins TRBV28 and TRBJ2-2, with a weak D call TRBD2 (5 bases). The V gene's germline CDR1 is MDHEN and CDR2 SYDVKM. CDR3 length: 15 amino acids. Trimming took off 8 bases at V and 8 bases at J, with 21 bases between the two ends. The CDR3 nucleotides are TGTGCCAGCGGGAGCCCGTTAAACAGCGTGGGGGAGCTGTTTTTT. Its protein product is CASGSPLNSVGELFF.

This CDR3 is CASSSGGGAGEKLFF. In nucleotides, the CDR3 is TGTGCCAGCAGCTCGGGAGGAGGGGCGGGTGAAAAACTGTTTTTT. This chain joins TRBV13 and TRBJ1-4; D may be TRBD1 (5 bases). V lost 4 bases and J lost 7, with 16 bases in between. This CDR3 is built from 15 residues. The germline V gene has CDR1 PRHDT and CDR2 FYEKMQ (reference sequence).

The chain uses TRBV19 and TRBJ1-2; D call uncertain. This CDR3 contains 12 residues. V was trimmed by 7 bases and J by 4 bases, leaving 10 bases between them. Germline values: CDR1 LNHDA, CDR2 SQIVND (reference sequence). This chain's CDR3 is CASTDTSYGYTF. In DNA form, the CDR3 reads TGTGCCAGTACAGACACCAGCTATGGCTACACCTTC.